The clone carrying this TCR beta chain was seen repeatedly, ten times or more. This sample stems from a study of identical twins. TCRdb ran MiXCR on the 5' RACE reads and lists one entry per CDR3 protein. The repertoire has more than 1.5 million distinct CDR3 sequences, 25% to 35% of them found once; the top ten carry approximately 0.29%. Trimming took 5 bases from V and 0 from J; bases not matched to a gene: 6. In germline, CDR1 is PRHDT, CDR2 FYEKMQ (reference sequence). This CDR3 contains 16 residues. Sequencing was done on a sample of cord blood. The J gene is TRBJ2-3, the V gene TRBV13, with 9 bases lining up with TRBD2. The source of this sequence is a newborn girl in good health. The CDR3 nucleotides read TGTGCCAGCAGCCCTCTAGCGGGGAGAAGCACAGATACGCAGTATTTT. Encoded protein: CASSPLAGRSTDTQYF.